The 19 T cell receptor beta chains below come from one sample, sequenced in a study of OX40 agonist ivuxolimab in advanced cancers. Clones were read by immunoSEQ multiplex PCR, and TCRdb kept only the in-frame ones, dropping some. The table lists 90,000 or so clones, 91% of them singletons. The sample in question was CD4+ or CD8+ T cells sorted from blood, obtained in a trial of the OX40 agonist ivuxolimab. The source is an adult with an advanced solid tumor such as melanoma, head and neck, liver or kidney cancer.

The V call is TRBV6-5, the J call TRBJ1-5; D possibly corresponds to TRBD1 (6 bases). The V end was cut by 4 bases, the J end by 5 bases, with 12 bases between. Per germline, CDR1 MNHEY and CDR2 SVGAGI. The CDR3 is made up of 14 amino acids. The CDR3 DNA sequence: TGTGCCAGCAGTTCGGTACAGGGATATCAGCCCCAGCATTTT. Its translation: CASSSVQGYQPQHF.

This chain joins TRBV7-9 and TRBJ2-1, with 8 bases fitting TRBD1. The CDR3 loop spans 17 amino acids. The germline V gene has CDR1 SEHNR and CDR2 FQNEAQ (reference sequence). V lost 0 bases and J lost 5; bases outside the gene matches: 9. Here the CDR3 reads CASSLATGGKIHNEQFF. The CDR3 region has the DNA TGTGCCAGCAGCTTAGCAACAGGGGGAAAAATTCACAATGAGCAGTTCTTC. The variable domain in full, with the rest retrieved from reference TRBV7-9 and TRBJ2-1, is DTGVSQNPRHKITKRGQNVTFRCDPISEHNRLYWYRQTLGQGPEFLTYFQNEAQLEKSRLLSDRFSAERPKGSFSTLEIQRTEQGDSAMYLCASSLATGGKIHNEQFFGPGTRLTVL.

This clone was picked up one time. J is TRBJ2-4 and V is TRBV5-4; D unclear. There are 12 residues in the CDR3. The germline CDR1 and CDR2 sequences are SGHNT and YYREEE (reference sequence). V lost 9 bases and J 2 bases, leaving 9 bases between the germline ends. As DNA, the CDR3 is TGTGCCACCGCTGGGACCAAAAACATTCAGTACTTC. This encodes CATAGTKNIQYF.

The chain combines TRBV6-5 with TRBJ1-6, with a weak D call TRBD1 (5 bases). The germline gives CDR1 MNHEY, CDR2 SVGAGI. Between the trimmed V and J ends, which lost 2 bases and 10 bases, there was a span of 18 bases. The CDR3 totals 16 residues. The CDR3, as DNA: TGTGCCAGCAGTTACGGGTCAGGGATGTTTAACTCACCCCTCCACTTT. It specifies CASSYGSGMFNSPLHF.

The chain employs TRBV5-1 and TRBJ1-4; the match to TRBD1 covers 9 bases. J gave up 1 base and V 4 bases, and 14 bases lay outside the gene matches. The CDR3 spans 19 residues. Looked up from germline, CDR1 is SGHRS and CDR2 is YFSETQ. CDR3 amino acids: CASSPLIGTGPGTNEKLFF. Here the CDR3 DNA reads TGCGCCAGCAGCCCGCTAATAGGGACAGGGCCGGGAACTAATGAAAAACTGTTTTTT.

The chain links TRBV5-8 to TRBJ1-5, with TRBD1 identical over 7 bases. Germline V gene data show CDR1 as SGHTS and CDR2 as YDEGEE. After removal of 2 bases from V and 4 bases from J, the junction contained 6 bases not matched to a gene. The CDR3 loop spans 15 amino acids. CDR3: CASSFEGARNQPQHF. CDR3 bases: TGTGCCAGCAGCTTCGAGGGGGCTCGTAATCAGCCCCAGCATTTT.

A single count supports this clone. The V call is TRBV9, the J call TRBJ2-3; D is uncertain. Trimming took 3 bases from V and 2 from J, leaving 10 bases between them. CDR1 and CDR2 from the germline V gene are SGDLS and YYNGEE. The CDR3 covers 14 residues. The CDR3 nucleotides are TGTGCCAGCAGCGCCGGAGACCTCACAGATACGCAGTATTTT. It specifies CASSAGDLTDTQYF.

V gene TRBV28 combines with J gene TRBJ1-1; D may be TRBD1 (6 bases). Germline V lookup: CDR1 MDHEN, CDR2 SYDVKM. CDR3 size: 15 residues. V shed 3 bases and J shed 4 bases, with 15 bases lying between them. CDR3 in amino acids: CASSFSWGASTEAFF. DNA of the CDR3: TGTGCCAGCAGTTTTTCGTGGGGGGCGAGCACTGAAGCTTTCTTT.

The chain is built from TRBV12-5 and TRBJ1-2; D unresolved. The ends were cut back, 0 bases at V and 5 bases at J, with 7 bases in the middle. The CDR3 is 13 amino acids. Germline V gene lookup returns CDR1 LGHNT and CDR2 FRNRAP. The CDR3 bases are TGTGCTAGTGGTTTGGTATCGGGATATGGCTACACCTTC. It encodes CASGLVSGYGYTF.

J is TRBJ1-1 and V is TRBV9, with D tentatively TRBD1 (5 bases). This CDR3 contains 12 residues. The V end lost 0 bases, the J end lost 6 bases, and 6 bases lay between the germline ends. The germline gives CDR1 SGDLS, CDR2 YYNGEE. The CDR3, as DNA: TGTGCCAGCAGCGTAGGGGGCCCTGAAGCTTTCTTT. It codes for CASSVGGPEAFF. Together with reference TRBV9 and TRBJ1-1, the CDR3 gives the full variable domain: DSGVTQTPKHLITATGQRVTLRCSPRSGDLSVYWYQQSLDQGLQFLIQYYNGEERAKGNILERFSAQQFPDLHSELNLSSLELGDSALYFCASSVGGPEAFFGQGTRLTVV.

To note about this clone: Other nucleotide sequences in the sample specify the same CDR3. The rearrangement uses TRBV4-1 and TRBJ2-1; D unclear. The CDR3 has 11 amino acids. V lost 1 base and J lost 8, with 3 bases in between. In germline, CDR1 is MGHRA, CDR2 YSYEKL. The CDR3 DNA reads TGCGCCAGCAGCCAAGTCGATGAGCAGTTCTTC. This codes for CASSQVDEQFF.

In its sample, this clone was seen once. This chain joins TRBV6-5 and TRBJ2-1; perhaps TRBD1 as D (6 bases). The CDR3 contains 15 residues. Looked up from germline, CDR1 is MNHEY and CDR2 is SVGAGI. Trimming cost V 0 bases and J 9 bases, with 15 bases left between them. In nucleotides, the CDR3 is TGTGCCAGCAGTTACTCGTTGGCAGGGGCAAGTGAGCAGTTCTTC. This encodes CASSYSLAGASEQFF.

The CDR3 DNA reads as TGTGCCAACAAGAAGGGCACTGAAGCTTTCTTT. It codes for CANKKGTEAFF. The chain employs TRBV7-9 and TRBJ1-1; D remains ambiguous. Trimming stripped 10 bases from V and 4 bases from J, with 10 bases between. CDR3 size: 11 residues. The germline V gene encodes CDR1 SEHNR and CDR2 FQNEAQ (reference sequence).

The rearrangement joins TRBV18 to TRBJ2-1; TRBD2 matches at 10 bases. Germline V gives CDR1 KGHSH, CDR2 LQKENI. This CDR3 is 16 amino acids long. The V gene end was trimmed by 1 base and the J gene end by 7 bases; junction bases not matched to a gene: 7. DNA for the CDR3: TGTGCCAGCTCACCACGGATAGCGGGGGGATCGAATGAGCAGTTCTTC. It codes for CASSPRIAGGSNEQFF.

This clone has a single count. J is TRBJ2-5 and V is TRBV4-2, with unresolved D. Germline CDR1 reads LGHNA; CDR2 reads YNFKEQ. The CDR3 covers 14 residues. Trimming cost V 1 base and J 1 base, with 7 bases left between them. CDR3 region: CASSQVGIQETQYF. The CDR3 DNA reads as TGTGCCAGCAGCCAAGTCGGCATCCAAGAGACCCAGTACTTC.

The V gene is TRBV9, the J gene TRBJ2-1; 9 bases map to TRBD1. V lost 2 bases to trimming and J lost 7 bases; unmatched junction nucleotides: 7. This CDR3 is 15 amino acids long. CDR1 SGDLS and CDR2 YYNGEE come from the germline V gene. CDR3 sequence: CASSVEGTGWNEQFF. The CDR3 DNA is TGTGCCAGCAGCGTCGAAGGGACAGGGTGGAATGAGCAGTTCTTC.

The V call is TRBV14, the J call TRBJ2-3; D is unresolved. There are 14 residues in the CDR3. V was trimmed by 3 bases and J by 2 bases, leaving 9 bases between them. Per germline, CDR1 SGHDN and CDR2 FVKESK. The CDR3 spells CASSHVLTTDTQYF. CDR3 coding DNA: TGTGCCAGCAGCCACGTCCTGACCACAGATACGCAGTATTTT.

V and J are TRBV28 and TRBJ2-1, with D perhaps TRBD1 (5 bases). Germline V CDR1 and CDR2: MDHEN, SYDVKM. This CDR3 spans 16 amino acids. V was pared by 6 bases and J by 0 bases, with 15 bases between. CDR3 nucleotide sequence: TGTGCCAGCAGAACACAGGTTATGAGCTCCTACAATGAGCAGTTCTTC. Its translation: CASRTQVMSSYNEQFF. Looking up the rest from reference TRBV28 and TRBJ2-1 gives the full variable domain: DVKVTQSSRYLVKRTGEKVFLECVQDMDHENMFWYRQDPGLGLRLIYFSYDVKMKEKGDIPEGYSVSREKKERFSLILESASTNQTSMYLCASRTQVMSSYNEQFFGPGTRLTVL.

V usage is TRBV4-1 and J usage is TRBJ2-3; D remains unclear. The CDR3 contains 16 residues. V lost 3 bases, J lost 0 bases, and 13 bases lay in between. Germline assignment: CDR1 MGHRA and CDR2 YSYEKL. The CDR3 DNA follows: TGCGCCAGCAGCCAGGGAACGTTTGATAGCACAGATACGCAGTATTTT. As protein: CASSQGTFDSTDTQYF.